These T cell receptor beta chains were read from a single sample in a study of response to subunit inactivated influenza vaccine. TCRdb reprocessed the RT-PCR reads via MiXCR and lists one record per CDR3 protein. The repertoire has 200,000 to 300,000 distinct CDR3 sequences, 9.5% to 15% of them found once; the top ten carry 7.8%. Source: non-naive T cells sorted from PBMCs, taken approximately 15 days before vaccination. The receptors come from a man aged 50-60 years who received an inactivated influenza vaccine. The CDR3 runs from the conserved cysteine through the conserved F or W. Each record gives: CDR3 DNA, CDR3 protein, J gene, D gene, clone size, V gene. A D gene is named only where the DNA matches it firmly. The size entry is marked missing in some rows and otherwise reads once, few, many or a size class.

TGTGCCAGCAGTCTAGAAGGGGCGGGTCGTACCTACGAGCAGTACTTC,CASSLEGAGRTYEQYF,TRBJ2-7,NA,NA,TRBV25-1
TGTGCCAGCAGCCTCGGGACAGATAGCTCCTACGAGCAGTACTTC,CASSLGTDSSYEQYF,TRBJ2-7,TRBD1,NA,TRBV5-6
TGCGCCAGCAGCCAAGACCCCGTCTCCTACGAGCAGTACTTC,CASSQDPVSYEQYF,TRBJ2-7,NA,NA,TRBV4-3
TGTGCCAGCAGTTTGACGGCGGGCACAGATACGCAGTATTTT,CASSLTAGTDTQYF,TRBJ2-3,NA,NA,TRBV12-3/TRBV12-4
TGCAGTGCTAGAGCGTCGGGAGTCGGCAGAACAGATACGCAGTATTTT,CSARASGVGRTDTQYF,TRBJ2-3,NA,few,TRBV20-1
TGTGCCAGTAGTATCTGGGGTCGACAAATTCAAGAGACCCAGTACTTC,CASSIWGRQIQETQYF,TRBJ2-5,NA,NA,TRBV19
TGTGCCAGCAGCTTGGAGGGGAATAATTCACCCCTCCACTTT,CASSLEGNNSPLHF,TRBJ1-6,NA,few,TRBV7-9
TGTGCCAGCAGCCGGTCGGGGGGGCGCGTTACCAATGAGCAGTTCTTC,CASSRSGGRVTNEQFF,TRBJ2-1,TRBD2,NA,TRBV7-2
TGTGCCATCAGCATGGTGAACACTGAAGCTTTCTTT,CAISMVNTEAFF,TRBJ1-1,NA,many,TRBV10-3
TGTGCCAGCACCCTTAGCACAGATACGCAGTATTTT,CASTLSTDTQYF,TRBJ2-3,NA,NA,TRBV11-2
TGTGCCAGCAGTTTTAAGGTTGGGGACTCTGGAAACACCATATATTTT,CASSFKVGDSGNTIYF,TRBJ1-3,NA,few,TRBV28
TGCGCCAGCAGCTTGGGGTCTATCCCCCCAGATACGCAGTATTTT,CASSLGSIPPDTQYF,TRBJ2-3,NA,few,TRBV5-1
TGTGCCACCGACCCCCTCACGGGGCAGACCCAGTACTTC,CATDPLTGQTQYF,TRBJ2-5,NA,NA,TRBV2
TGTGCCAGCAGCATATACAGGGACACCGGGGAGCTGTTTTTT,CASSIYRDTGELFF,TRBJ2-2,NA,few,TRBV7-2
TGTGCCAGCAGCGTCTGGACAGGGAGAAGCACAGATACGCAGTATTTT,CASSVWTGRSTDTQYF,TRBJ2-3,TRBD1,few,TRBV9
TGTGCCAGCAGGTCGTGGGATACGCAGTATTTT,CASRSWDTQYF,TRBJ2-3,NA,few,TRBV12-3/TRBV12-4
TGTGCCAGCAGCAACCGGGTAGGGGGCCGCACAGATACGCAGTATTTT,CASSNRVGGRTDTQYF,TRBJ2-3,TRBD1,NA,TRBV12-3/TRBV12-4
TGTGCCAGTAGTATCACGGGGGCAGGGCAGCCCCAGCATTTT,CASSITGAGQPQHF,TRBJ1-5,NA,NA,TRBV19
TGTGCCAGCAGCTTAGAGGGGGCGGGAGGAGGGAATCAGCCCCAGCATTTT,CASSLEGAGGGNQPQHF,TRBJ1-5,NA,many,TRBV11-2
TGCGCCAGCAGCCAGGACAGGCGGGGGGACATTCAGTACTTC,CASSQDRRGDIQYF,TRBJ2-4,NA,many,TRBV4-3
TGCGCCAGCAGCCAAGATCTAGGCAGGGTGGTTAGTGACACTGAAGCTTTCTTT,CASSQDLGRVVSDTEAFF,TRBJ1-1,NA,few,TRBV4-1
TGCGCCAGCAGCCCGGACAGACCTAACACTGAAGCTTTCTTT,CASSPDRPNTEAFF,TRBJ1-1,NA,many,TRBV5-1
TGCAGTGCGCGTCAAGCGCGGGTGTCCGGGGAGCTGTTTTTT,CSARQARVSGELFF,TRBJ2-2,NA,many,TRBV20-1
TGCAGTGCACCGGGACAGGGGGCGCATTCTTATGGCTACACCTTC,CSAPGQGAHSYGYTF,TRBJ1-2,TRBD1,few,TRBV20-1
TGTGCCAGCAGCTTAGTAATTCGGAACACCGGGGAGCTGTTTTTT,CASSLVIRNTGELFF,TRBJ2-2,NA,few,TRBV7-2
TGTGCCAGCAGCCTTTTATCGGCGGGAGATACGCAGTATTTT,CASSLLSAGDTQYF,TRBJ2-3,NA,few,TRBV7-9
TGCGCCAGCAGCTTCAGCCATAAGGCCGGGGAGCTGTTTTTT,CASSFSHKAGELFF,TRBJ2-2,NA,NA,TRBV5-1
TGTGCCATCAGTCCTGATAGCAATCAGCCCCAGCATTTT,CAISPDSNQPQHF,TRBJ1-5,NA,many,TRBV10-3
TGCAGTGCTAGAGGCCAGGGCACCGGGGAGCTGTTTTTT,CSARGQGTGELFF,TRBJ2-2,NA,few,TRBV20-1
TGTGCCAGCAGTTCAACTCGGGGCGAGCAGTACTTC,CASSSTRGEQYF,TRBJ2-7,NA,many,TRBV27
TGTGCCTGGAGTTGGGACAGGGATCAGCCCCAGCATTTT,CAWSWDRDQPQHF,TRBJ1-5,TRBD1,few,TRBV30
TGTGCCAGCAGCCCCCCCGGGGTCCGCTCCTACGAGCAGTACTTC,CASSPPGVRSYEQYF,TRBJ2-7,NA,few,TRBV4-2
TGTGCCAGCAGCCGGGGAAACACCGGGGAGCTGTTTTTT,CASSRGNTGELFF,TRBJ2-2,NA,few,TRBV16
TGTGCCAGCAGCACAGGATTCGCCTACGAGCAGTTCTTC,CASSTGFAYEQFF,TRBJ2-1,NA,NA,TRBV28
TGTGCCAGCAGTTTGACCGCGGGAGTTAATGAGCAGTTCTTC,CASSLTAGVNEQFF,TRBJ2-1,TRBD2,few,TRBV12-3/TRBV12-4
TGTGCCATCAGCTTTGGCAGGGGTAGAGACATTCAGTACTTC,CAISFGRGRDIQYF,TRBJ2-4,NA,NA,TRBV11-2
TGTGCCAGCAGCTTGGATGTAGCGGGGGGCTCCTACGAGCAGTACTTC,CASSLDVAGGSYEQYF,TRBJ2-7,TRBD2,NA,TRBV5-5
TGCGCCAGCAGCCATCCGCAGGGGGGGCCAACGAAATATACGCAGTATTTT,CASSHPQGGPTKYTQYF,TRBJ2-3,NA,NA,TRBV4-1
TGTGCCAGCAGTTTGGGGGGAGCTGTTCCAGAGACCCAGTACTTC,CASSLGGAVPETQYF,TRBJ2-5,NA,few,TRBV27
TGCAGCGTTGAGCGGGTGGCAGGCACTGAAGCTTTCTTT,CSVERVAGTEAFF,TRBJ1-1,NA,few,TRBV29-1
TGCGCCAGCAGCCTTTTCGCAGTGAACACTGAAGCTTTCTTT,CASSLFAVNTEAFF,TRBJ1-1,NA,NA,TRBV4-3
TGTGCCAGCAGCCAATATCAGGGGACAGAGACCCAGTACTTC,CASSQYQGTETQYF,TRBJ2-5,NA,few,TRBV16
TGCAGCGTTGTACCCACTGGGGTCGAGCAGTACTTC,CSVVPTGVEQYF,TRBJ2-7,NA,few,TRBV29-1
TGCGCCAGCAGCCAAGATTCGGGACAGGGAGTACGGGTTGCCAACGTCCTGACTTTC,CASSQDSGQGVRVANVLTF,TRBJ2-6,TRBD1,NA,TRBV4-1
TGTGCCAGCAGCTTTGACAGGGGTCGCAGGAACGAGCAGTACTTC,CASSFDRGRRNEQYF,TRBJ2-7,TRBD1,NA,TRBV7-2
TGCGCCAGCAGCAGGACAGGCCAAGAGACCCAGTACTTC,CASSRTGQETQYF,TRBJ2-5,TRBD1,few,TRBV5-1
TGTGCCAGCAGCTCCGAGGTCCTTACGGGACTAGCGGGAGTAACTAGCACAGATACGCAGTATTTT,CASSSEVLTGLAGVTSTDTQYF,TRBJ2-3,TRBD2,few,TRBV7-1
TGCGCCAGCAGCTTGCCTTGGACTAGCGGGAACAATGAGCAGTTCTTC,CASSLPWTSGNNEQFF,TRBJ2-1,TRBD2,few,TRBV5-1
TGTGCCAGCAGCTTAGTAGGGGGAGCGTTCTACAATGAGCAGTTCTTC,CASSLVGGAFYNEQFF,TRBJ2-1,NA,few,TRBV7-2
TGCAGTGCTGGGGGACTTAGCTCTGGGGCCAACGTCCTGACTTTC,CSAGGLSSGANVLTF,TRBJ2-6,NA,NA,TRBV20-1
TGCAGTGCTAGCGACCAGGGACTAACCGGGGAGCTGTTTTTT,CSASDQGLTGELFF,TRBJ2-2,TRBD2,many,TRBV20-1
TGTGCCAGCAGCCAAGATCTCGTGAGCTCCTACAATGAGCAGTTCTTC,CASSQDLVSSYNEQFF,TRBJ2-1,NA,many,TRBV14
TGTGCCAGCAGTTTATACTCGGGAGAGAGCACTAGCACAGATACGCAGTATTTT,CASSLYSGESTSTDTQYF,TRBJ2-3,NA,NA,TRBV28
TGTGCAACGATTATTCCGGGGGGGCGTGGTGGCTACACCTTC,CATIIPGGRGGYTF,TRBJ1-2,NA,many,TRBV6-1
TGTGCCAGCAGTCGGGATCGACAACAGACCCAGTACTTC,CASSRDRQQTQYF,TRBJ2-5,NA,few,TRBV27